Below are 5 T cell receptor beta chains sequenced from a single sample in a study of T cell responses to AZD1222 COVID-19 vaccine. Libraries were prepared by immunoSEQ multiplex PCR; TCRdb keeps only in-frame clonotypes and omits some of them. The sample has about 180,000 clones, 85% to 90% seen once. Sequenced here: peripheral blood, sampled 28 days after the second AZD1222 dose. The origin of the receptors is an adult who received the AZD1222 COVID-19 vaccine.

V usage is TRBV5-4 and J usage is TRBJ1-1, with D hard to call. Trimming left V 0 bases short and J 1 base short, with 10 bases between. The CDR3 loop spans 15 amino acids. Germline CDR1 reads SGHNT; CDR2 reads YYREEE (reference sequence). This chain's CDR3 is CASSLVGIRNTEAFF. CDR3 coding DNA: TGTGCCAGCAGCTTGGTTGGGATCCGGAACACTGAAGCTTTCTTT.

The chain recombines TRBV30 with TRBJ2-5, with 8 nucleotides matching TRBD1. The germline gives CDR1 GTSNPN, CDR2 SVGIG (reference sequence). This CDR3 is 13 amino acids long. J was trimmed by 4 bases and V by 4 bases; bases with no gene match: 5. The CDR3 DNA follows: TGTGCCTGGATGTCAGGGGGCGGAGAGACCCAGTACTTC. Protein sequence: CAWMSGGGETQYF. Full variable domain (missing parts from reference TRBV30 and TRBJ2-5): SQTIHQWPATLVQPVGSPLSLECTVEGTSNPNLYWYRQAAGRGLQLLFYSVGIGQISSEVPQNLSASRPQDRQFILSSKKLLLSDSGFYLCAWMSGGGETQYFGPGTRLLVL.

The CDR3 bases are TGTGCCAGCAGCCCAATGCAGGGCTTGGGCTACGAGCAGTACTTC. This codes for CASSPMQGLGYEQYF. This chain links TRBV7-2 with TRBJ2-7; tentatively, D is TRBD1 (5 bases). Germline V gene sequence: CDR1 SGHTA, CDR2 FQGNSA. The CDR3 runs to 15 residues. Trimming took 5 bases from V and 3 from J, leaving 17 bases between them. The full variable domain, rest sourced from reference TRBV7-2 and TRBJ2-7, is GAGVSQSPSNKVTEKGKDVELRCDPISGHTALYWYRQSLGQGLEFLIYFQGNSAPDKSGLPSDRFSAERTGGSVSTLTIQRTQQEDSAVYLCASSPMQGLGYEQYFGPGTRLTVT.

The CDR3 reads CASSLWDRGLGYTF. CDR3 bases: TGTGCCAGCAGCTTGTGGGACAGGGGGCTGGGCTACACCTTC. J is TRBJ1-2 and V is TRBV5-6, with 12 bases matching TRBD1. This CDR3 is built from 14 residues. The germline V gene encodes CDR1 SGHDT and CDR2 YYEEEE. V lost 1 base and J lost 8; bases outside the gene matches: 3.

The V and J genes are TRBV18 and TRBJ2-7; possible D gene TRBD1, 6 bases. The CDR3 loop spans 13 amino acids. Germline CDR1 KGHSH, CDR2 LQKENI. V lost 5 bases to trimming and J lost 5 bases, with 13 bases between them. The CDR3 protein is CASSAGTPHEQYF. CDR3 bases: TGTGCCAGCTCAGCAGGGACACCCCACGAGCAGTACTTC.